Listed here are 6 T cell receptor beta chains from one sample, sequenced in a study of T-cell reconstitution after alpha-beta-depleted transplantation in children. Preparation of the TCRbeta library was carried out with unique molecular identifiers. One entry per CDR3 protein results from TCRdb running MiXCR on the PCR reads. The table includes hundreds of thousands of distinct CDR3 sequences, 23% detected once. The sequencing here drew on PBMCs, mostly from graft donor cells, taken 360 days after TCRalphabeta/CD19-depleted stem cell transplant. The source is a boy under two years old who had a stem cell transplant for acute myeloid leukemia, so the T cells may come from the graft donor.

This clonotype was picked up many times. The chain has TRBV28 and TRBJ2-4; D gene ambiguous. V was clipped by 7 bases and J by 1 base, with 11 bases between them. This CDR3 is built from 14 residues. Looked up from germline, CDR1 is MDHEN and CDR2 is SYDVKM. DNA for the CDR3: TGTGCCAGCACCGTAGTGGGGGCCAAAAACATTCAGTACTTC. Translated, it gives CASTVVGAKNIQYF.

This clonotype was observed at least ten times. The chain links TRBV20-1 to TRBJ2-1; no definite D call. V was shortened by 3 bases and J by 5 bases, with 17 bases between the two germline ends. The CDR3 totals 15 residues. CDR1 is DFQATT and CDR2 is SNEGSKA in the germline V gene (reference sequence). The CDR3 loop is CSASPNWNRNNEQFF. CDR3 sequence (DNA): TGCAGTGCTAGCCCTAATTGGAACAGAAACAATGAGCAGTTCTTC.

This clonotype was picked up many times. One junction end does not reproduce the germline sequence, and a read error may be involved. This chain joins TRBV19 and TRBJ1-5; the D is unclear. The CDR3 length is 13 residues. Germline CDR1 LNHDA, CDR2 SQIVND (reference sequence). In DNA, the CDR3 is TGTGCCAGTAGTTTAGAGATTAATCAGCCCCAGCATTTT. Translation gives CASSLEINQPQHF.

This clonotype appeared a few times. The V and J genes are TRBV4-2 and TRBJ2-3, with 7 nucleotides matching TRBD2. Germline V CDR1 and CDR2: LGHNA, YNFKEQ. V shed 0 bases, J shed 2 bases, and the junction held 17 bases outside the gene matches. The CDR3 has 20 residues. The CDR3 sequence: CASSQEGQGPTSGVTDTQYF. In DNA, the CDR3 is TGTGCCAGCAGCCAAGAAGGTCAGGGTCCGACCAGCGGGGTCACAGATACGCAGTATTTT.

The chain carries TRBV6-1 and TRBJ2-1; the D gene could be TRBD1 or TRBD2 (6 bases each). Germline V gene data show CDR1 as MNHNS and CDR2 as SASEGT. Trimming stripped 6 bases from V and 9 bases from J, with 21 bases between. This CDR3 region has 15 residues. Here the CDR3 DNA reads TGTGCCAGCAGCCAAAGGCCCCCCGGGGGCGGTGAGCAGTTCTTC. It is translated as CASSQRPPGGGEQFF.

This clonotype was detected once. V usage is TRBV6-1 and J usage is TRBJ2-5; 7 bases are a match to TRBD1. The CDR3 spans 15 residues. Germline V gene sequence: CDR1 MNHNS, CDR2 SASEGT. V trimming: 5 bases; J trimming: 4 bases; junction bases outside the gene matches: 10. The CDR3 DNA sequence: TGTGCCAGCAGTACGGGACAGCTGCCCGGAGAGACCCAGTACTTC. Translated, it gives CASSTGQLPGETQYF.